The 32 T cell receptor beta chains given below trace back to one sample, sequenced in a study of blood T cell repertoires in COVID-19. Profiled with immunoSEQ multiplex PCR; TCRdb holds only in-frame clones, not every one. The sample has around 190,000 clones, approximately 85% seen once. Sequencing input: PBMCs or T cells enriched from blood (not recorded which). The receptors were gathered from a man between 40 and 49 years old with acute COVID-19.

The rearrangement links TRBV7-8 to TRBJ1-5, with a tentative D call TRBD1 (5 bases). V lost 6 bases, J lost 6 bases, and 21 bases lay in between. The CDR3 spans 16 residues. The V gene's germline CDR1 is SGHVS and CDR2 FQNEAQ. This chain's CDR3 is CASSLTRAPFRQPQHF. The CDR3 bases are TGTGCCAGCAGTCTAACCAGGGCCCCTTTTCGTCAGCCCCAGCATTTT.

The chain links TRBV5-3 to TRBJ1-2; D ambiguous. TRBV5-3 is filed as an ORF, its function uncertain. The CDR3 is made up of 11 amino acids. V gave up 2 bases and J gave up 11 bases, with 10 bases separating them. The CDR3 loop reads CARSFPVCYTF. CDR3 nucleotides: TGTGCCAGAAGCTTCCCAGTCTGTTACACCTTC.

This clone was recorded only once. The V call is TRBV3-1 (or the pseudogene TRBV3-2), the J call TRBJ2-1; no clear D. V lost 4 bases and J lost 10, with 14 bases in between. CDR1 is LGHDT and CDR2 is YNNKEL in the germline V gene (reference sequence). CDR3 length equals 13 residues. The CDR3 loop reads CASSRPKTWEQFF. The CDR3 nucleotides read TGTGCCAGCAGCCGCCCGAAGACTTGGGAGCAGTTCTTC.

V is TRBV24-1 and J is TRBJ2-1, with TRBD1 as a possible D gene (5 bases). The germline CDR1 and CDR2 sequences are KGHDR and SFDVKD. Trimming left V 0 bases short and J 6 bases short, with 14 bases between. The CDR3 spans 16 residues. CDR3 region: CATSDLGVYQGNEQFF. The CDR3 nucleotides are TGTGCCACCAGTGATTTGGGGGTTTATCAGGGCAATGAGCAGTTCTTC.

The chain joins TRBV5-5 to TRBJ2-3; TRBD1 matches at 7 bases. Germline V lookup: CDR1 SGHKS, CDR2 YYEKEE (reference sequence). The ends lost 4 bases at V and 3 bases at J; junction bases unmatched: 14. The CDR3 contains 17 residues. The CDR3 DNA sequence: TGTGCCAGCAGCGGTTCGACAGGGTTGGGAGCAACAGATACGCAGTATTTT. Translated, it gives CASSGSTGLGATDTQYF.

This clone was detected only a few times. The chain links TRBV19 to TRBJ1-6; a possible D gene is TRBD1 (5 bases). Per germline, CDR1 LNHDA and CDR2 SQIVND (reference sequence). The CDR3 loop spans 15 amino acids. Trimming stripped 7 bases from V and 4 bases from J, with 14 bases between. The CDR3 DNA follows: TGTGCCAGTAACCTGGGGCGCCAGTATAATTCACCCCTCCACTTT. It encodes CASNLGRQYNSPLHF. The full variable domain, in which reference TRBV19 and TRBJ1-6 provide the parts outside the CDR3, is DGGITQSPKYLFRKEGQNVTLSCEQNLNHDAMYWYRQDPGQGLRLIYYSQIVNDFQKGDIAEGYSVSREKKESFPLTVTSAQKNPTAFYLCASNLGRQYNSPLHFGNGTRLTVT.

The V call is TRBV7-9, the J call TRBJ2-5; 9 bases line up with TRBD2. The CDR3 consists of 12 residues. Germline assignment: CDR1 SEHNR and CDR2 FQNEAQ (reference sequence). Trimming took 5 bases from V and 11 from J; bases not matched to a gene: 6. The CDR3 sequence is CASSGREGEQYF. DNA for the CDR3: TGTGCCAGCAGCGGGCGGGAGGGGGAGCAGTACTTC.

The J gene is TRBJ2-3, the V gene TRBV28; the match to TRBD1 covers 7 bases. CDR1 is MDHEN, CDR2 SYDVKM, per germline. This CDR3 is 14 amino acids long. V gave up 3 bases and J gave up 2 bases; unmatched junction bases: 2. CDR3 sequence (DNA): TGTGCCAGCAGTTTGACAGGGCCCACAGATACGCAGTATTTT. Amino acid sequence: CASSLTGPTDTQYF.

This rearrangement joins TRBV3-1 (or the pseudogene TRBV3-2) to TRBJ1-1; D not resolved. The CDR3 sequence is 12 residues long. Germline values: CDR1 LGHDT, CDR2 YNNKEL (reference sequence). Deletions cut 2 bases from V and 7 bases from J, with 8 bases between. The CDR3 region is CASSQKGGEAFF. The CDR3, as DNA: TGTGCCAGCAGCCAAAAAGGCGGTGAAGCTTTCTTT.

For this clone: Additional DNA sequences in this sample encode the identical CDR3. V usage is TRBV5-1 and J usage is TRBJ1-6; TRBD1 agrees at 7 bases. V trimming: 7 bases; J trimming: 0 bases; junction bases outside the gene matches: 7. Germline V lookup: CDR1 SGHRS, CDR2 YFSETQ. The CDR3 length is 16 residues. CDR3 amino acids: CASSPRDSSYNSPLHF. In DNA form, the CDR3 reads TGCGCCAGCTCCCCCCGGGACAGCTCCTATAATTCACCCCTCCACTTT. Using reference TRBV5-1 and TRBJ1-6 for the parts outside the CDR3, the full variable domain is KAGVTQTPRYLIKTRGQQVTLSCSPISGHRSVSWYQQTPGQGLQFLFEYFSETQRNKGNFPGRFSGRQFSNSRSEMNVSTLELGDSALYLCASSPRDSSYNSPLHFGNGTRLTVT.

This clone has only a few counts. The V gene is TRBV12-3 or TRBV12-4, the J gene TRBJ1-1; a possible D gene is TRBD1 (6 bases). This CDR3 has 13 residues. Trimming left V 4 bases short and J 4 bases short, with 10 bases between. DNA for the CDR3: TGTGCCAGCAGTTCTCGACAGGTCACTGAAGCTTTCTTT. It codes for CASSSRQVTEAFF.

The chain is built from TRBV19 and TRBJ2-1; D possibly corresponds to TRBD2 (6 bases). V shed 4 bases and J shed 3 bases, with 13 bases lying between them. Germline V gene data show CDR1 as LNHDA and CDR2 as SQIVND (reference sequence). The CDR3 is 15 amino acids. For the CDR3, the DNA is TGTGCCAGTAGTAGATCCGGCGGGGACTACAATGAGCAGTTCTTC. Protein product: CASSRSGGDYNEQFF.

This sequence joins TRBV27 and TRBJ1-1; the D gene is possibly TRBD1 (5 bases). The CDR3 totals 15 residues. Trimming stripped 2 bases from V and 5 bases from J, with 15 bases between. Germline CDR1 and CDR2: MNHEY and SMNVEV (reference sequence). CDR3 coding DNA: TGTGCCAGCAGTTTACCCCCGGGCAGGGCGACTGAAGCTTTCTTT. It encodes CASSLPPGRATEAFF.

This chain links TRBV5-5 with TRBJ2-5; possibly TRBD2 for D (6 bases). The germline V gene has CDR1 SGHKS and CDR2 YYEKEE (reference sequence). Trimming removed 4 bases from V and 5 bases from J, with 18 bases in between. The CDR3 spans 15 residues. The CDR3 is CASSPEPTRFETQYF. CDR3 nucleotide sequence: TGTGCCAGCAGCCCGGAACCGACTAGATTCGAGACCCAGTACTTC. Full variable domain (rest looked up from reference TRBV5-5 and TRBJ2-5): DAGVTQSPTHLIKTRGQQVTLRCSPISGHKSVSWYQQVLGQGPQFIFQYYEKEERGRGNFPDRFSARQFPNYSSELNVNALLLGDSALYLCASSPEPTRFETQYFGPGTRLLVL.

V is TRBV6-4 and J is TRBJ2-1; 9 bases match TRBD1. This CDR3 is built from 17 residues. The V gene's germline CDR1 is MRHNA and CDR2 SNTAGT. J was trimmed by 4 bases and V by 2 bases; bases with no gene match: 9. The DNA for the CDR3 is TGTGCCAGCAGTGACACCCGCGGGACAGGGAAGTACAATGAGCAGTTCTTC. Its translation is CASSDTRGTGKYNEQFF.

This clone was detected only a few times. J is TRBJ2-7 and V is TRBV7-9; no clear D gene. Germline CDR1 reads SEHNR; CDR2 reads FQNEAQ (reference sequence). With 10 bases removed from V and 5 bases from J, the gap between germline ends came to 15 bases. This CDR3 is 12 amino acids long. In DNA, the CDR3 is TGTGCCACCTCCTTGATACTCCACGAGCAGTACTTC. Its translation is CATSLILHEQYF.

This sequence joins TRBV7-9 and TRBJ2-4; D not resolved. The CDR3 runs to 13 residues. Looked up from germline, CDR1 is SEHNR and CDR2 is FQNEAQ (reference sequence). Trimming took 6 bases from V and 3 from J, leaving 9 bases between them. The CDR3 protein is CASSINSKNIQYF. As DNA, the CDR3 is TGTGCCAGCAGTATTAATAGCAAAAACATTCAGTACTTC.

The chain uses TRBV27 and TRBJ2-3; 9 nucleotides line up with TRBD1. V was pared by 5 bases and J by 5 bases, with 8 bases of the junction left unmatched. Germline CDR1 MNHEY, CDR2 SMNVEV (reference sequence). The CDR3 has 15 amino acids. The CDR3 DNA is TGTGCCAGCAGTAGAAGGACAGGGGAGGGAGATACGCAGTATTTT. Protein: CASSRRTGEGDTQYF.

The CDR3 DNA reads as TGTGCCAGCAACCCGCCGGGACAGGGCTATGAGCAGTTCTTC. Protein: CASNPPGQGYEQFF. The V and J genes are TRBV7-2 and TRBJ2-1; 9 nucleotides agree with TRBD1. With V trimmed by 7 bases and J by 8 bases, 9 bases remained unmatched. In germline, CDR1 is SGHTA, CDR2 FQGNSA. The CDR3 extends over 14 amino acids.

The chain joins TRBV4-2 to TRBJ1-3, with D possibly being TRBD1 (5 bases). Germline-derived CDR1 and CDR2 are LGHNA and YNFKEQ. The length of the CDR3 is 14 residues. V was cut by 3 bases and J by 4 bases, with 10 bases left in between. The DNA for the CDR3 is TGTGCCAGCAGCCAGGGGGGAGGGGGAAACACCATATATTTT. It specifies CASSQGGGGNTIYF.

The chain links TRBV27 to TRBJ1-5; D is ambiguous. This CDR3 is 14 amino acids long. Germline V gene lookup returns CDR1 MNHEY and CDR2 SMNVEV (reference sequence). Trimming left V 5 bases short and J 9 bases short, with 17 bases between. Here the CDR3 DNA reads TGTGCCAGCAGTCCCCGGCCAACACCAGGGCCCCAGCATTTT. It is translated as CASSPRPTPGPQHF.

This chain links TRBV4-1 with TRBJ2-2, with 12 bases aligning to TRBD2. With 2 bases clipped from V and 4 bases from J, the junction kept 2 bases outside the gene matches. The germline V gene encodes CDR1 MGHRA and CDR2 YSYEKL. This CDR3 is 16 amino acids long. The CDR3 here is CASSQRLAGVTGELFF. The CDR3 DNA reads TGCGCCAGCAGCCAACGACTAGCGGGAGTCACCGGGGAGCTGTTTTTT.

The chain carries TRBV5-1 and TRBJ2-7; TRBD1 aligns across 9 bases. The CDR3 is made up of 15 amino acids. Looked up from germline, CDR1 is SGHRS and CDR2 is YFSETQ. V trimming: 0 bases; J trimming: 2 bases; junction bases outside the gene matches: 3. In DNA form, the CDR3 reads TGCGCCAGCAGCTTGGGGGACAGGGCCGCCTACGAGCAGTACTTC. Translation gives CASSLGDRAAYEQYF.

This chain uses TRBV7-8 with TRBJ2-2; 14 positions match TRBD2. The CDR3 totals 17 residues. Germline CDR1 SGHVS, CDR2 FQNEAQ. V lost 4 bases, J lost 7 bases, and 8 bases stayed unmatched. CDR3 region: CASSSRGTSGSFGELFF. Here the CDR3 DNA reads TGTGCCAGCAGCTCCAGGGGGACTAGCGGGAGTTTCGGGGAGCTGTTTTTT.

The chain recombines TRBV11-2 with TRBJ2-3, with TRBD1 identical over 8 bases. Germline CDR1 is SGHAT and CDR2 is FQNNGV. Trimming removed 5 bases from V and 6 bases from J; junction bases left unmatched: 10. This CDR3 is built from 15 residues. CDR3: CASSPGQGGSDTQYF. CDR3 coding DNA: TGTGCCAGCAGCCCCGGACAGGGAGGATCGGATACGCAGTATTTT.

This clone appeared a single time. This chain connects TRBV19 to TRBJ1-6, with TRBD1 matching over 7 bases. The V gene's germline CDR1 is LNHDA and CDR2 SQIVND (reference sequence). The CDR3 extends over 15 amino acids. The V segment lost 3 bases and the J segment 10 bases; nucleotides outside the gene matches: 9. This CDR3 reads CASSIGDRDVSPLHF. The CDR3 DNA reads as TGTGCCAGTAGTATTGGTGACAGGGACGTCTCACCCCTCCACTTT. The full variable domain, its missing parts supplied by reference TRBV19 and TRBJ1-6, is DGGITQSPKYLFRKEGQNVTLSCEQNLNHDAMYWYRQDPGQGLRLIYYSQIVNDFQKGDIAEGYSVSREKKESFPLTVTSAQKNPTAFYLCASSIGDRDVSPLHFGNGTRLTVT.

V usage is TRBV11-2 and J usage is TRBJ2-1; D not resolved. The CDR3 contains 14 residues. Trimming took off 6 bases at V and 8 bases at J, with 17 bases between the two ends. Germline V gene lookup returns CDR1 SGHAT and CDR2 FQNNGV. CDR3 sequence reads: CASSRGLLSDEQFF. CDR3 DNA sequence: TGTGCCAGCAGTAGAGGTTTGTTGTCGGATGAGCAGTTCTTC.

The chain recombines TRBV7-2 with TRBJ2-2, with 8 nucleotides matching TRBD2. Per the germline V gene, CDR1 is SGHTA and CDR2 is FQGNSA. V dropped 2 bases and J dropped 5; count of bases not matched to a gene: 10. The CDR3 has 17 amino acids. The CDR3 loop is CASSLRSSGPVTGELFF. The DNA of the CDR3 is TGTGCCAGCAGCTTAAGGTCTAGCGGGCCGGTTACCGGGGAGCTGTTTTTT.

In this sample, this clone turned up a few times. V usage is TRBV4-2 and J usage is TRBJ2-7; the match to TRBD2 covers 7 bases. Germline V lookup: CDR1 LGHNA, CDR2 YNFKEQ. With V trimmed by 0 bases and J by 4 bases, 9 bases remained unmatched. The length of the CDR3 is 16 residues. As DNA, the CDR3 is TGTGCCAGCAGCCAAGATCTGGGCGGGGGAAGATACGAGCAGTACTTC. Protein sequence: CASSQDLGGGRYEQYF.

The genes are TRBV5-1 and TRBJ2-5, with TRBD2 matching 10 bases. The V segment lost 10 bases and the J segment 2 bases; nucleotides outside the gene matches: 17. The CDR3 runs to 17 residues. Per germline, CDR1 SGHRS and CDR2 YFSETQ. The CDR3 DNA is TGCGCCGGACAGGAGAACCCTAGCGGGAGCGCACAAGAGACCCAGTACTTC. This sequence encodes CAGQENPSGSAQETQYF.

The DNA for the CDR3 is TGTGCCAGCAGCCAGGGGGGAACTTACGAGCAGTACTTC. Translating it yields CASSQGGTYEQYF. V and J are TRBV9 and TRBJ2-7; D may be TRBD1 (7 bases). Trimming took off 4 bases at V and 4 bases at J, with 12 bases between the two ends. The V gene's germline CDR1 is SGDLS and CDR2 YYNGEE. This CDR3 has 13 residues.

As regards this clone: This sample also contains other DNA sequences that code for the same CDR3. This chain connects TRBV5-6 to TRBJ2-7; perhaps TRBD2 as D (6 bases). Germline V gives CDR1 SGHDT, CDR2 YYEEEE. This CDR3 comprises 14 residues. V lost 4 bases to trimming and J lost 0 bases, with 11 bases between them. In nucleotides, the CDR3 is TGTGCCAGCAGCCCACCGGGACTCTCCTACGAGCAGTACTTC. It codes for CASSPPGLSYEQYF.